These 18 T cell receptor beta chains came from one sample sequenced in a study of T cell clonality in common variable immunodeficiency. TCRdb's copy holds only in-frame clones and misses some; the assay was immunoSEQ multiplex PCR. Sampling found 25,000 to 35,000 clones, none seen once. Sequenced material: peripheral blood mononuclear cells. The receptors were gathered from a person between 18 and 75 years old in good health.

The sample holds a few counts of this clone. The read ends 3 residues early relative to the CDR3; the germline J gene fills the gap. The chain employs TRBV2 and TRBJ1-6; perhaps TRBD1 as D (6 bases). Germline CDR1 reads SNHLY; CDR2 reads FYNNEI. Trimming took 5 bases from V and 5 from J, leaving 7 bases between them. This CDR3 region has 13 residues. CDR3 protein: CASSPGDNSPLHF. CDR3 DNA, as far as it was read: TGTGCCAGCAGTCCAGGGGATAATTCACCC.

As concerns this clone: Mismatch with germline at one junction end may stem from a read error. The missing CDR3 end, 3 residues past where the read stops, is filled in from the germline J gene. This rearrangement joins TRBV7-9 to TRBJ1-2; TRBD1 agrees at 8 bases. Germline V gene data show CDR1 as SEHNR and CDR2 as FQNEAQ (reference sequence). The CDR3 has 15 residues. The covered CDR3 bases are TGTGCCAGCAGCTTAGAGGGCGGACAGGGATATGAC. It codes for CASSLEGGQGYD. The whole CDR3 sequence reads CASSLEGGQGYDYTF.

The sample holds many counts of this clone. The CDR3 region is CASSLVRGSSGANVLTF. Incomplete CDR3 DNA: TGTGCCAGCAGCTTAGTCAGGGGGAGCTCTGGGGCCAACGTC. The J gene is TRBJ2-6, the V gene TRBV7-8, with 7 positions matching TRBD1. The read ends 3 residues shy of where the CDR3 ends; the end is completed using the germline J gene. The CDR3 covers 17 residues. The V and J ends lost 1 base and 0 bases, in that order; junction bases with no gene match: 3. The germline V gene has CDR1 SGHVS and CDR2 FQNEAQ.

This clone was seen a handful of times. The sequenced fragment ends 3 residues before the CDR3 boundary, so the rest is inferred from the germline J gene. This chain uses TRBV7-8 with TRBJ1-2, with a tentative D call TRBD1 (5 bases). CDR1 and CDR2 from the germline V gene are SGHVS and FQNEAQ. This CDR3 region has 15 residues. The V gene lost 5 bases and the J gene lost 7 bases, with 20 bases spanning the gap. CDR3 loop: CASSHRRRDLGGYTF. The CDR3 DNA, read in part, is TGTGCCAGCAGCCACAGAAGGCGGGACTTGGGTGGC.

The table lists this clone with many counts. One junction end disagrees with the germline gene, perhaps due to a read error. The read finishes 3 residues shy of the CDR3 end, and the germline J gene is used to complete it. The rearrangement joins TRBV4-2 to TRBJ2-5; D gene unclear. This CDR3 spans 14 amino acids. CDR1 and CDR2 from the germline V gene are LGHNA and YNFKEQ. CDR3 DNA (partial): TGCGCCAGCAGCCAAGTAGGGCTCAAAGAGACC. It yields the protein CASSQVGLKET. The whole CDR3 protein reads CASSQVGLKETQYF.

This clone was detected many times. The CDR3 end falls 3 residues outside the read, so it is completed with the germline J gene. The chain joins TRBV20-1 to TRBJ2-3; TRBD2 matches at 16 bases. There are 19 residues in the CDR3. V lost 4 bases, J lost 7 bases, and 17 bases stayed unmatched. CDR1 is DFQATT, CDR2 SNEGSKA, per germline (reference sequence). The CDR3 here is CSATRGGLAGGMWWNTQYF. The part of the CDR3 DNA that was read is TGCAGTGCTACCCGGGGGGGACTAGCGGGGGGGATGTGGTGGAATACG.

The table lists this clone with many counts. Read coverage stops 3 residues before the CDR3 terminus; the germline J gene supplies the remainder. The chain combines TRBV23-1 with TRBJ2-7; D is possibly TRBD1 (8 bases). TRBV23-1 is known as an ORF, though its function is uncertain. Trimming left V 4 bases short and J 2 bases short, with 15 bases between. The CDR3 contains 15 residues. This CDR3 reads CASSPWTGRAYEQYF. The part of the CDR3 DNA that was read is TGCGCCAGCAGTCCGTGGACAGGGAGGGCCTACGAG.

On this clone: From the germline J gene comes the end of the CDR3, since the read stops 3 residues before it. This chain joins TRBV19 and TRBJ1-2; 7 bases match TRBD1. The CDR3 extends over 12 amino acids. Germline CDR1 and CDR2: LNHDA and SQIVND (reference sequence). The CDR3 bases that were read are TGTGCCAGTACTGGGCAGGGGGGCGGC. Its translation: CASTGQGGG. Given in full, the CDR3 is CASTGQGGGYTF. Combining the CDR3 with reference TRBV19 and TRBJ1-2 gives the whole variable domain DGGITQSPKYLFRKEGQNVTLSCEQNLNHDAMYWYRQDPGQGLRLIYYSQIVNDFQKGDIAEGYSVSREKKESFPLTVTSAQKNPTAFYLCASTGQGGGYTFGSGTRLTVV.

This clone was counted many times. Coverage ceases 3 residues before the CDR3 finishes, and the germline J gene fills in the end. The rearrangement joins TRBV20-1 to TRBJ1-3, with TRBD1 matching 8 bases. The CDR3 has 14 amino acids. The V gene end was trimmed by 4 bases and the J gene end by 3 bases; junction bases not matched to a gene: 5. Looked up from germline, CDR1 is DFQATT and CDR2 is SNEGSKA (reference sequence). The sequenced CDR3 bases are TGCAGTGCTATCAGGGGGCAGGTTGGAAACACC. As protein: CSAIRGQVGNT. The full CDR3 protein reads CSAIRGQVGNTIYF.

There are many counts of this clone. The read stops 3 residues short of the end of the CDR3; the missing end is completed from the germline J gene. J is TRBJ1-4 and V is TRBV19, with 7 nucleotides matching TRBD1. The CDR3 extends over 15 amino acids. Germline V gene lookup returns CDR1 LNHDA and CDR2 SQIVND (reference sequence). V gave up 6 bases and J gave up 6 bases; unmatched junction bases: 10. CDR3 sequence: CASSLFDRVHEKLFF. The DNA read from the CDR3 is TGTGCCAGTAGCTTATTCGACAGGGTCCATGAAAAA.

This clone was seen ten or more times. The CDR3 end is not reached by the read, which stops 3 residues before it; the germline J gene fills it in. The chain couples TRBV9 to TRBJ2-1; D not resolved. The germline V gene encodes CDR1 SGDLS and CDR2 YYNGEE. The CDR3 extends over 13 amino acids. V was trimmed by 0 bases and J by 5 bases, leaving 6 bases between them. This CDR3 is CASSVGAHNEQFF. Partial CDR3 DNA: TGTGCCAGCAGCGTAGGGGCCCACAATGAG. Full variable domain (outside the CDR3, taken from reference TRBV9 and TRBJ2-1): DSGVTQTPKHLITATGQRVTLRCSPRSGDLSVYWYQQSLDQGLQFLIQYYNGEERAKGNILERFSAQQFPDLHSELNLSSLELGDSALYFCASSVGAHNEQFFGPGTRLTVL.

This clone was found many times. Sequencing ends 3 residues short of the CDR3 end; the germline J gene provides the rest. The V and J genes are TRBV6-2 or TRBV6-3 and TRBJ2-5, with D uncertain. The length of the CDR3 is 9 residues. Germline V CDR1 and CDR2: MNHEY, SVGEGT. The ends were cut back, 10 bases at V and 4 bases at J, with 4 bases in the middle. The CDR3 DNA, read in part, is TGTGCCATTCTAGAGACC. This codes for CAILET. The entire CDR3 protein is CAILETQYF.

The table lists this clone with many counts. The observed sequence ends 3 residues before the CDR3 terminus, with the missing tail filled in from the germline J gene. This chain uses TRBV7-2 with TRBJ1-2; no clear D. This CDR3 has 14 residues. Germline V gene lookup returns CDR1 SGHTA and CDR2 FQGNSA. The V and J ends lost 5 bases and 4 bases respectively, with 14 bases between them. CDR3 protein: CASSLAHTIYGYTF. CDR3 DNA, as far as it was read: TGTGCCAGCAGCCTGGCCCACACCATCTATGGC.

This clone was observed many times. The read terminates 3 residues before the CDR3 end, so the remaining end is supplied by the germline J gene. This chain connects TRBV2 to TRBJ1-2; D perhaps matches TRBD1 (6 bases). Germline CDR1 reads SNHLY; CDR2 reads FYNNEI. Trimming removed 10 bases from V and 5 bases from J, with 17 bases in between. The CDR3 has 13 residues. The part of the CDR3 DNA that was read is TGTGCCACTCCAAGGGGGGGCGGGTATGGC. Amino acids: CATPRGGGYG. The whole CDR3 region reads CATPRGGGYGYTF.

This clone was observed at least ten times. The read terminates 3 residues before the CDR3 end, so the remaining end is supplied by the germline J gene. The chain links TRBV14 to TRBJ2-2, with unresolved D. Trimming took off 2 bases at V and 3 bases at J, with 7 bases between the two ends. This CDR3 has 14 residues. Germline V gene lookup returns CDR1 SGHDN and CDR2 FVKESK. CDR3 bases read: TGTGCCAGCAGCCAAACATACCACACCGGGGAG. Translated, it gives CASSQTYHTGE. The entire CDR3 protein reads CASSQTYHTGELFF.

This clone was counted at least ten times. The read halts 3 residues ahead of the CDR3 end, with the missing end drawn from the germline J gene. This rearrangement joins TRBV5-6 to TRBJ2-5, with a weak D call TRBD1 (5 bases). Germline V gene data show CDR1 as SGHDT and CDR2 as YYEEEE. V was trimmed by 2 bases and J by 4 bases, leaving 12 bases between them. The CDR3 totals 14 residues. The CDR3 is CASSFGWGSETQYF. The covered CDR3 bases are TGTGCCAGCAGCTTTGGATGGGGCTCAGAGACC.

This clone was recorded at least ten times. The sequence runs out 3 residues before the end of the CDR3; the remainder is reconstructed from the germline J gene. The chain links TRBV20-1 to TRBJ2-1, with a weak D call TRBD1 (6 bases). The germline gives CDR1 DFQATT, CDR2 SNEGSKA (reference sequence). There are 13 residues in the CDR3. The V end lost 7 bases, the J end lost 5 bases, and 15 bases lay between the germline ends. CDR3 protein: CSVQGQRDNEQFF. The sequenced CDR3 bases are TGCAGTGTTCAGGGACAACGCGACAATGAG.

As to this clone: The CDR3 end is not reached by the read, which stops 3 residues before it; the germline J gene fills it in. This chain links TRBV2 with TRBJ1-1; D perhaps matches TRBD1 (5 bases). The germline V gene encodes CDR1 SNHLY and CDR2 FYNNEI. Trimming left V 4 bases short and J 5 bases short, with 14 bases between. The length of the CDR3 is 14 residues. CDR3 amino acids: CASSAGGRVTEAFF. The CDR3 DNA, read in part, is TGTGCCAGCAGTGCTGGGGGGAGGGTTACTGAA.